The TCR beta chain under discussion was sequenced for a study of OX40 agonist ivuxolimab in advanced cancers. On the study more broadly: Checkpoint inhibitors had been given previously to under 50% of patients. Three patients, one with hepatocellular carcinoma and two with cutaneous melanoma, responded partially.

With autoimmune disease history or systemic immunosuppression, patients were excluded. V was pared by 4 bases and J by 2 bases, with 7 bases of the junction left unmatched. Germline CDR1 SGHRS, CDR2 YFSETQ. The CDR3 has 15 amino acids. Libraries were prepared by immunoSEQ multiplex PCR; TCRdb keeps only in-frame clonotypes and omits some of them. The sample contains around 70,000 clones, around four fifths of which appear only once. This sequence joins TRBV5-1 and TRBJ2-3; the match to TRBD1 covers 7 bases. This specimen consisted of CD4+ or CD8+ T cells sorted from blood, obtained in a trial of the OX40 agonist ivuxolimab. This sequence originates from an adult with an advanced solid tumor such as melanoma, head and neck, liver or kidney cancer. The CDR3 spells CASSAPGGSTDTQYF. The CDR3 bases are TGCGCCAGCAGCGCTCCAGGGGGTTCCACAGATACGCAGTATTTT.